These 8 T cell receptor beta chains originate from one sample sequenced in a study of CD8 T cells in Susac syndrome. Reverse transcription of about 0.5 to 1 ug RNA used random hexamers. Via MiXCR, TCRdb re-called the immunoSEQ multiplex PCR reads, giving one row per CDR3 protein. The sample lists about 130,000 distinct CDR3 sequences, 95% occurring once. Sequencing used CD8+ T cells from PBMCs. These receptors originate from a human donor with Susac syndrome.

The CDR3: CASSSPERDRDTEAFF. CDR3 nucleotide sequence: TGTGCCAGCAGCTCACCCGAGAGGGACAGGGATACTGAAGCTTTCTTT. The chain employs TRBV13 and TRBJ1-1, with 9 bases that match TRBD1. The V and J ends lost 4 bases and 5 bases, in that order; junction bases with no gene match: 11. Germline-derived CDR1 and CDR2 are PRHDT and FYEKMQ (reference sequence). This CDR3 is built from 16 residues.

This chain connects TRBV15 to TRBJ2-1; TRBD2 matches at 7 bases. Germline CDR1 and CDR2: LNHNV and YYDKDF (reference sequence). The CDR3 consists of 14 residues. The V and J ends lost 4 bases and 3 bases, in that order; junction bases with no gene match: 3. The CDR3: CATSTERDYNEQFF. The DNA of the CDR3 is TGTGCCACCAGCACCGAGCGGGACTACAATGAGCAGTTCTTC.

The rearrangement joins TRBV3-1 to TRBJ2-1; 9 bases align to TRBD1. This CDR3 has 13 amino acids. The germline gives CDR1 LGHDT, CDR2 YNNKEL (reference sequence). V dropped 10 bases and J dropped 8; count of bases not matched to a gene: 9. The CDR3, as DNA: TGTGCCACCCGGGACAGGGCCCGGGATGAGCAGTTCTTC. It codes for CATRDRARDEQFF.

The genes are TRBV29-1 and TRBJ2-5; D is uncertain. The germline CDR1 and CDR2 sequences are SQVTM and ANQGSEA. The germline V and J ends were trimmed by 5 bases and 1 base, with 8 bases remaining between them. The CDR3 has 12 amino acids. The DNA of the CDR3 is TGCAGCGTTCAACTGGGCCAAGAGACCCAGTACTTC. This gives the protein CSVQLGQETQYF.

The table lists this clonotype with a count of one. The chain combines TRBV3-1 with TRBJ2-2, with D possibly matching TRBD2 (6 bases). This CDR3 spans 14 amino acids. Trimming removed 0 bases at V and 6 bases at J, with 8 bases between. Germline V gene sequence: CDR1 LGHDT, CDR2 YNNKEL (reference sequence). CDR3 loop: CASSQEAGSGELFF. CDR3 nucleotides: TGTGCCAGCAGCCAAGAGGCGGGATCCGGGGAGCTGTTTTTT.

V usage is TRBV3-1 and J usage is TRBJ2-5; D might be TRBD2 (6 bases). The CDR3 runs 17 residues. Per the germline V gene, CDR1 is LGHDT and CDR2 is YNNKEL (reference sequence). Trimming removed 0 bases at V and 5 bases at J, with 19 bases between. The CDR3 sequence: CASSQDHGTAMRETQYF. The CDR3 DNA reads TGTGCCAGCAGCCAAGATCACGGGACTGCTATGAGGGAGACCCAGTACTTC.

The rearrangement joins TRBV9 to TRBJ2-7, with 10 positions matching TRBD1. Germline trimming cut 3 bases from V and 4 bases from J; bases unmatched to any gene: 7. Germline CDR1 is SGDLS and CDR2 is YYNGEE. The CDR3 has 15 amino acids. Written as DNA, the CDR3 is TGTGCCAGCAGCGAAGGGACAGGGGCCGTATACGAGCAGTACTTC. Protein product: CASSEGTGAVYEQYF.

This chain connects TRBV29-1 to TRBJ2-7; no definite D call. In germline, CDR1 is SQVTM, CDR2 ANQGSEA. CDR3 length equals 10 residues. V shed 4 bases and J shed 6 bases, with 7 bases lying between them. The CDR3 is CSVVGPEQYF. As DNA, the CDR3 is TGCAGCGTTGTCGGGCCCGAGCAGTACTTC.